The 12 T cell receptor beta chains in this list originate from one sample, sequenced in a study of CD8+ T cells in alopecia areata. The treatment: oral pan-JAK inhibitor, 5-10 mg twice daily. Investigators isolated RNA and reverse transcribed it into cDNA to act as the sequencing template. This table comes from immunoSEQ multiplex PCR, and its TCRdb copy is limited to in-frame clones, with some not included. The sample shows approximately 210,000 clones, 50% to 75% of them seen only once. This specimen was CD4+ T cells sorted from blood, taken at week 4, from a patient treated with tofacitinib. The origin of the receptors is a human donor with alopecia areata.

This chain connects TRBV19 to TRBJ1-6; no reliable D call. V was cut by 5 bases and J by 5 bases, with 10 bases left in between. Germline V gives CDR1 LNHDA, CDR2 SQIVND (reference sequence). The CDR3 sequence is 14 residues long. The chain's CDR3 is CASSEVLNNSPLHF. As DNA, the CDR3 is TGTGCCAGTAGTGAAGTGTTAAATAATTCACCCCTCCACTTT.

This clone showed up just a few times. The V gene is TRBV15, the J gene TRBJ1-2, with D uncertain. This CDR3 comprises 14 residues. Germline-derived CDR1 and CDR2 are LNHNV and YYDKDF (reference sequence). V was cut by 2 bases and J by 4 bases, with 11 bases left in between. CDR3 in DNA: TGTGCCACCAGCAGAAGACTTACGAGCTATGGCTACACCTTC. Residues: CATSRRLTSYGYTF.

The gene calls are TRBV4-1 and TRBJ1-4, with D possibly being TRBD1 (6 bases). Germline-derived CDR1 and CDR2 are MGHRA and YSYEKL. The CDR3 runs to 15 residues. Trimming left V 0 bases short and J 7 bases short, with 12 bases between. CDR3 amino acids: CASSQDQGRGEKLFF. Here the CDR3 DNA reads TGCGCCAGCAGCCAAGATCAGGGGCGGGGTGAAAAACTGTTTTTT.

The chain employs TRBV5-4 and TRBJ2-2, with D uncertain. The CDR3 length is 12 residues. The germline CDR1 and CDR2 sequences are SGHNT and YYREEE (reference sequence). Trimming pared 4 bases from V and 4 bases from J, leaving 5 bases between. Here the CDR3 reads CASSQTTGELFF. In DNA form, the CDR3 reads TGTGCCAGCAGCCAGACCACCGGGGAGCTGTTTTTT.

The chain joins TRBV7-2 to TRBJ2-3; D could derive from TRBD1 or TRBD2 (5 bases each). This CDR3 spans 16 amino acids. The V gene's germline CDR1 is SGHTA and CDR2 FQGNSA. Trimming removed 5 bases from V and 2 bases from J, with 17 bases in between. CDR3 sequence: CASSVRLGVATDTQYF. CDR3 in DNA: TGTGCCAGCAGCGTCCGACTGGGGGTGGCCACAGATACGCAGTATTTT.

As to this clone: The sample holds other DNA sequences that translate to the same CDR3. The CDR3 region has the DNA TGCAGCGTTGAGGGCAGGACGAACACCGGGGAGCTGTTTTTT. It is translated as CSVEGRTNTGELFF. The gene calls are TRBV29-1 and TRBJ2-2; D gene ambiguous. This CDR3 contains 14 residues. The germline gives CDR1 SQVTM, CDR2 ANQGSEA. Deletions cut 3 bases from V and 0 bases from J, with 8 bases between.

The chain carries TRBV7-2 and TRBJ2-2, with D perhaps given as TRBD1 or TRBD2 (5 bases each). Germline loops: CDR1 SGHTA, CDR2 FQGNSA. The length of the CDR3 is 16 residues. V lost 1 base and J 6 bases, leaving 15 bases between the germline ends. The CDR3: CASSLVSPGTPGELFF. Here the CDR3 DNA reads TGTGCCAGCAGCTTAGTTTCCCCGGGGACCCCCGGGGAGCTGTTTTTT.

The chain carries TRBV4-1 and TRBJ2-1; the D is unclear. CDR1 is MGHRA, CDR2 YSYEKL, per germline. Trimming took 1 base from V and 2 from J, leaving 12 bases between them. CDR3 length equals 16 residues. CDR3 region: CASSQALAGAYNEQFF. For the CDR3, the DNA is TGCGCCAGCAGCCAAGCTCTCGCAGGAGCCTACAATGAGCAGTTCTTC.

The chain has TRBV30 and TRBJ1-1, with no clear D. Trimming pared 3 bases from V and 3 bases from J, leaving 8 bases between. In germline, CDR1 is GTSNPN, CDR2 SVGIG (reference sequence). The CDR3 is 12 residues long. The chain's CDR3 is CAWRRLDTEAFF. The CDR3 region has the DNA TGTGCCTGGAGGAGGCTGGACACTGAAGCTTTCTTT.

The CDR3, as DNA: TGCAGCGTTGCCGGGACAACCTACAATGAGCAGTTCTTC. Encoded protein: CSVAGTTYNEQFF. The chain joins TRBV29-1 to TRBJ2-1, with D possibly matching TRBD1 (6 bases). The CDR3 runs 13 residues. V dropped 4 bases and J dropped 2 bases, with 9 bases sitting between them. CDR1 and CDR2 (germline): SQVTM, ANQGSEA.

V and J are TRBV7-2 and TRBJ2-3; D is ambiguous. The CDR3 totals 16 residues. Trimming cost V 0 bases and J 1 base, with 11 bases left between them. Germline assignment: CDR1 SGHTA and CDR2 FQGNSA. The CDR3 here is CASSLALGGRTDTQYF. The DNA of the CDR3 is TGTGCCAGCAGCTTAGCGCTAGGTGGCCGCACAGATACGCAGTATTTT.

The sample holds a few counts of this clone. This chain connects TRBV18 to TRBJ2-7; weak D call: TRBD2 (5 bases). This CDR3 contains 13 residues. The V end was cut by 6 bases, the J end by 3 bases, with 12 bases between. Germline loops: CDR1 KGHSH, CDR2 LQKENI. CDR3 region: CASSAYRGYEQYF. The CDR3 DNA reads as TGTGCCAGCTCCGCCTATCGGGGCTACGAGCAGTACTTC.